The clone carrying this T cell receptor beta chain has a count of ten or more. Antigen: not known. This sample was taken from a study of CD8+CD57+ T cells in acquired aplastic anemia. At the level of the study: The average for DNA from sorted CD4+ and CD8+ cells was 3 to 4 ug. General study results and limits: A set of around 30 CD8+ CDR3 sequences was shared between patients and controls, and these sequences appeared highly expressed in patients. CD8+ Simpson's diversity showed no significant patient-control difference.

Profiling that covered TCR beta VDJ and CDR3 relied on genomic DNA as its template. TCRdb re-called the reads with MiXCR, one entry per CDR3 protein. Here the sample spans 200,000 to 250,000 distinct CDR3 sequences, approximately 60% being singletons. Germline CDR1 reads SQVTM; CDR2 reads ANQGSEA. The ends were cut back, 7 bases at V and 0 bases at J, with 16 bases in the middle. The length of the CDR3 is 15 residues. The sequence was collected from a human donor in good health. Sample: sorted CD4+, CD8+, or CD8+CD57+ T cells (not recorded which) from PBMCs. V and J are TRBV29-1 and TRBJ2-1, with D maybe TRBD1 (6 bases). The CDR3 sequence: CSATRQDRSYNEQFF. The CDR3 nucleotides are TGCAGCGCCACCCGACAGGACCGCTCCTACAATGAGCAGTTCTTC.